This TCR beta chain was found in a study of CD8 T cells in ankylosing spondylitis. Overall study findings and caveats: In ankylosing spondylitis blood, a motif of several highly homologous TCR beta variants appeared characteristic. As for the disease-linked clones, they showed a CD8+ phenotype and occurred at relatively low frequencies in peripheral blood.

Between the trimmed V and J ends, which lost 6 bases and 4 bases, there was a span of 18 bases. The CDR3 spans 14 residues. Germline V gene lookup returns CDR1 DFQATT and CDR2 SNEGSKA (reference sequence). TCRdb re-called the 5' RACE reads with MiXCR, one entry per CDR3 protein. Of about 390,000 distinct CDR3 sequences in the sample, 20% to 25% were seen once. This clonotype has a handful of counts. No antigen is known for it. The sequenced sample consisted of blood, either unsorted or a sorted T cell fraction (not recorded which). The chain combines TRBV20-1 with TRBJ1-2; weak D call: TRBD1 (6 bases). This receptor was obtained from a male donor with ankylosing spondylitis. This CDR3 reads CSAHPGAGSYGYTF. CDR3 in DNA: TGCAGTGCCCACCCGGGGGCTGGCTCCTATGGCTACACCTTC.